This T cell receptor (beta chain) was observed in a study of technical replicates of blood from a few donors (dated by TCRdb to between 2016 and 2019). Library construction relied on the immunoSEQ multiplex PCR assay. In TCRdb, the immuneACCESS table is reduced to in-frame sequences with V and J assigned. These tables do not hold every clone; where another copy was compared, an unresolved V gene accounts for under half, and the others remain unexplained. The sample table shows about 61,000 clones, and 97% are seen once. Over 0.15% of the sample comes from the top ten. In regard to this clone: Which antigen it targets is not known. One base away there is no much larger clone; base qualities are not given.

V and J are trimmed by 5 bases and 5 bases, and the gene matches miss 12 bases of the junction. The germline V gene encodes CDR1 SGHAT and CDR2 FQNNGV. The CDR3 runs 15 residues from the cysteine to the phenylalanine. The sequence is cut down to CDR3 DNA, 45 bases in frame from base 1. The sequencing sample was made of T cells isolated from PBMCs. The receptor comes from a human donor in good health. This chain joins TRBV11-2 to TRBJ2-7; TRBD2 aligns with 7 central bases. The CDR3 reads CASSVKGGGLDEQYF. The nucleotide sequence reads as follows: TGTGCCAGCAGCGTTAAGGGCGGGGGTCTGGACGAGCAGTACTTC.